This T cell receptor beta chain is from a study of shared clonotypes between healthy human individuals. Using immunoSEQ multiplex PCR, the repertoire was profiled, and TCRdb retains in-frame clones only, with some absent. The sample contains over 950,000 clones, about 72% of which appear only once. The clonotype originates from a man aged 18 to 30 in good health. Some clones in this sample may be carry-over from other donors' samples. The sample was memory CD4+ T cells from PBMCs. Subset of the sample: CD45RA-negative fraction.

CDR3 in amino acids: CASSLGLGGSADTQYF. CDR3 coding DNA: TGCGCCAGCAGCTTGGGCCTAGGTGGGTCCGCAGATACGCAGTATTTT. The chain links TRBV5-1 to TRBJ2-3; no clear D. CDR1 SGHRS and CDR2 YFSETQ come from the germline V gene. With 0 bases removed from V and 4 bases from J, the gap between germline ends came to 15 bases. The CDR3 sequence is 16 residues long. Full variable domain (remainder filled in from reference TRBV5-1 and TRBJ2-3): KAGVTQTPRYLIKTRGQQVTLSCSPISGHRSVSWYQQTPGQGLQFLFEYFSETQRNKGNFPGRFSGRQFSNSRSEMNVSTLELGDSALYLCASSLGLGGSADTQYFGPGTRLTVL.